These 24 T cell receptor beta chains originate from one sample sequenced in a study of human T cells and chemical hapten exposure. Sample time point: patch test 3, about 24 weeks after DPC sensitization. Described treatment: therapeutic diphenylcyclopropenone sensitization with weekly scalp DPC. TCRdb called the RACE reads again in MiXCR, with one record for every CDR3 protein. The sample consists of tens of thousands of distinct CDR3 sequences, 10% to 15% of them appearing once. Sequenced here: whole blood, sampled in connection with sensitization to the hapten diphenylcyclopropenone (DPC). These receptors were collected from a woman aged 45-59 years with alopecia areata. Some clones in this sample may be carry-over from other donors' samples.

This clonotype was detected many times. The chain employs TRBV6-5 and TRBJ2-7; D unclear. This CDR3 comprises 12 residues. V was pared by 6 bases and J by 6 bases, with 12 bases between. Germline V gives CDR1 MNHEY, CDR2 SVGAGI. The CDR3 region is CASSSLGREQYF. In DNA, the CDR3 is TGTGCCAGCAGCAGCCTAGGCCGCGAGCAGTACTTC.

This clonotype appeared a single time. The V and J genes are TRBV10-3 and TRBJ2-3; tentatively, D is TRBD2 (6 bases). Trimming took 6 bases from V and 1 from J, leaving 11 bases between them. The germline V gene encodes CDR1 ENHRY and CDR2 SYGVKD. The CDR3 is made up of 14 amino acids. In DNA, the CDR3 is TGTGCCATCAGCCTAGCGTCCGGCACAGATACGCAGTATTTT. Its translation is CAISLASGTDTQYF.

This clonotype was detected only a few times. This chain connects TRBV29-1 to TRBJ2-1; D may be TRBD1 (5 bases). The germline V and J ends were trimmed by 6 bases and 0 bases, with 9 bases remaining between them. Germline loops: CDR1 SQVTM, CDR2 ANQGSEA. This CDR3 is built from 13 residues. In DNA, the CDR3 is TGCAGCGTACAGGCCGTCTCCTACAATGAGCAGTTCTTC. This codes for CSVQAVSYNEQFF.

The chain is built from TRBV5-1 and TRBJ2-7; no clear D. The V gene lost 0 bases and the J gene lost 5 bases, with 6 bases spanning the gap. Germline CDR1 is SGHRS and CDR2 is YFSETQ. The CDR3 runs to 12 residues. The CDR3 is CASSLGPNEQYF. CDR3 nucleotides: TGCGCCAGCAGCTTGGGCCCGAACGAGCAGTACTTC.

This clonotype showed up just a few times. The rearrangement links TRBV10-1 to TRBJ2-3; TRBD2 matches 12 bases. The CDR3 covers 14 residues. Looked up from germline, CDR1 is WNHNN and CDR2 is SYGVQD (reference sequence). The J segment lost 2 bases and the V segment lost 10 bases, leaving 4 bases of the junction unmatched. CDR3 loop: CATGLAGNTDTQYF. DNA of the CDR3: TGCGCCACCGGACTAGCGGGAAACACAGATACGCAGTATTTT.

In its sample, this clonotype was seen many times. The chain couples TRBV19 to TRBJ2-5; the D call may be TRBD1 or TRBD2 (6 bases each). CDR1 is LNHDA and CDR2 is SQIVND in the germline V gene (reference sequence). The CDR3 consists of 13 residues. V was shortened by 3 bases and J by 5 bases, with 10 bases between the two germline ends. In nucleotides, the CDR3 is TGTGCCAGTAGTATTGGGGGGCGTGAGACCCAGTACTTC. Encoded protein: CASSIGGRETQYF.

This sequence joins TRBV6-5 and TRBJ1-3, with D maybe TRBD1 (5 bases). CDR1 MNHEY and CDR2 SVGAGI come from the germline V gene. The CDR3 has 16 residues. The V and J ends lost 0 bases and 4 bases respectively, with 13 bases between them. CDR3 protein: CASSYSNGATGNTIYF. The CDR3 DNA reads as TGTGCCAGCAGTTACTCGAATGGGGCAACGGGAAACACCATATATTTT.

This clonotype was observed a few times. CDR3 DNA: TGTGCCAGCTCAAAAGGAAACAGCGGAGACACTGAAGCTTTCTTT. This gives the protein CASSKGNSGDTEAFF. The gene calls are TRBV18 and TRBJ1-1; D is unresolved. Trimming removed 5 bases from V and 3 bases from J, with 16 bases in between. CDR3 length equals 15 residues. Germline lookup yields CDR1 KGHSH and CDR2 LQKENI.

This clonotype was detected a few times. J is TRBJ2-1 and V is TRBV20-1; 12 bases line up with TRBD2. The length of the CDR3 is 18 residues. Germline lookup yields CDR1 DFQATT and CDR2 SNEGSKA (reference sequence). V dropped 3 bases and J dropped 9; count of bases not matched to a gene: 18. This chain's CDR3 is CSARSRLAGAGRPLEQFF. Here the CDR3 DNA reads TGCAGTGCTAGGTCTCGACTAGCGGGAGCGGGGAGGCCACTTGAGCAGTTCTTC.

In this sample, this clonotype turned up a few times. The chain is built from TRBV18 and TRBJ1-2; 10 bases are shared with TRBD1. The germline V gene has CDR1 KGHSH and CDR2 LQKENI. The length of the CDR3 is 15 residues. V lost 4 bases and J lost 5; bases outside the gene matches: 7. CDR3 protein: CASSQLGQGSYGYTF. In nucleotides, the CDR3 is TGTGCCAGCTCACAGCTGGGACAGGGGAGTTATGGCTACACCTTC.

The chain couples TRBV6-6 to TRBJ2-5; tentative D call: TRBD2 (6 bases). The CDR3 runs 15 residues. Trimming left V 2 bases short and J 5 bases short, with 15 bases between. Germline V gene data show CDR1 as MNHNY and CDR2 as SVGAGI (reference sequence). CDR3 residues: CASSYGPTRGETQYF. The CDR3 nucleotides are TGTGCCAGCAGTTACGGACCGACTAGGGGTGAGACCCAGTACTTC.

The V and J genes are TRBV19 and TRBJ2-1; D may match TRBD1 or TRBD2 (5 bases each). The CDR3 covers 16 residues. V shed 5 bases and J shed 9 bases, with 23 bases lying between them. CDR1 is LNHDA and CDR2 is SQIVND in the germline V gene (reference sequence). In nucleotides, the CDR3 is TGTGCCAGTAGTCTTATGGCCGGGACGGAATACGGTGAGCAGTTCTTC. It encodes CASSLMAGTEYGEQFF.

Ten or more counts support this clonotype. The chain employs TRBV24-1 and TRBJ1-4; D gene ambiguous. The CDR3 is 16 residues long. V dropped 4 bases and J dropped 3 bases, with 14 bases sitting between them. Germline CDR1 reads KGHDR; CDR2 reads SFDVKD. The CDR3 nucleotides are TGTGCCACCAGTGAGTCTCCGGGCTGGTCTAATGAAAAACTGTTTTTT. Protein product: CATSESPGWSNEKLFF.

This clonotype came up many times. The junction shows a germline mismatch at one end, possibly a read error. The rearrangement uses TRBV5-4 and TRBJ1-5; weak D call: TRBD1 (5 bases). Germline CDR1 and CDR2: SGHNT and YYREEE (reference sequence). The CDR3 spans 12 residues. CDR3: CASSLDMGPQDF. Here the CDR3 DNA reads TGTGCCAGCAGCCTAGATATGGGCCCACAGGATTTT.

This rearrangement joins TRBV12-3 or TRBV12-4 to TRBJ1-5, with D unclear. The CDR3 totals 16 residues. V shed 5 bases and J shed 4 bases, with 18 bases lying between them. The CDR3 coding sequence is TGTGCCAGCAGTCATCGGGAAAGAGCCTTTAATCAGCCCCAGCATTTT. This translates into CASSHRERAFNQPQHF.

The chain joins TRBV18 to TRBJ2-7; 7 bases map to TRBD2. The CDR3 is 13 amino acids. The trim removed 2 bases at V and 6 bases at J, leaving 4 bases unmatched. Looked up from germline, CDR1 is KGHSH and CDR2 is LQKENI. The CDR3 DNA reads TGTGCCAGCTCACCAGGACTAGAGGGCGAGCAGTACTTC. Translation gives CASSPGLEGEQYF.

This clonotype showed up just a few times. CDR3 protein: CASSEGQTPQHF. CDR3 in DNA: TGTGCCAGCAGTGAAGGACAGACACCCCAGCATTTT. The chain uses TRBV25-1 and TRBJ1-5; D is perhaps TRBD1 (6 bases). Trimming removed 2 bases at V and 10 bases at J, with 9 bases between. Germline-derived CDR1 and CDR2 are MGHDK and SYGVNS. The CDR3 consists of 12 residues.

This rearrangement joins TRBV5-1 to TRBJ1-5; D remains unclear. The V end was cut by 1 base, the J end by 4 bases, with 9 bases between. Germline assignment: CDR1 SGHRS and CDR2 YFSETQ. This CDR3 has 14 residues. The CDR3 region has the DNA TGCGCCAGCAGCTTGACACCGGGGAATCAGCCCCAGCATTTT. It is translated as CASSLTPGNQPQHF.

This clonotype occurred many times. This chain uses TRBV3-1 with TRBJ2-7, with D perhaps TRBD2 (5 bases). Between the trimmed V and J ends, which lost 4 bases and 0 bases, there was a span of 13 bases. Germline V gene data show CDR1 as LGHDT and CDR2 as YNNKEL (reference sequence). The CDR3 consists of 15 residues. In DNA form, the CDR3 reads TGTGCCAGCAGCCGAACGGACGGAGGCTCCTACGAGCAGTACTTC. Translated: CASSRTDGGSYEQYF.

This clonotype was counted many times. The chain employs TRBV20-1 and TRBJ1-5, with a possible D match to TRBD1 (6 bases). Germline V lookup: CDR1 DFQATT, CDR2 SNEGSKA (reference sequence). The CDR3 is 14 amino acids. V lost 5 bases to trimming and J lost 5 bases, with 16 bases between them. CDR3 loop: CSAGGTPSYQPQHF. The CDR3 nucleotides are TGCAGTGCTGGCGGGACACCAAGTTATCAGCCCCAGCATTTT.

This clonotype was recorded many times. The CDR3 spells CASSQGRGSTEAFF. In DNA, the CDR3 is TGTGCCAGCAGCCAAGGTCGGGGGAGCACTGAAGCTTTCTTT. This sequence joins TRBV14 and TRBJ1-1; possible D gene TRBD1, 5 bases. Germline V gene sequence: CDR1 SGHDN, CDR2 FVKESK. CDR3 size: 14 residues. V lost 1 base, J lost 4 bases, and 10 bases lay in between.

CDR3 nucleotides: TGCGCCAGCAGGGGCGTTAGACTGGGCGACTATGGCTACACCTTC. Encoded protein: CASRGVRLGDYGYTF. The chain has TRBV5-1 and TRBJ1-2; D is uncertain. The CDR3 spans 15 residues. CDR1 and CDR2 from the germline V gene are SGHRS and YFSETQ. V was cut by 5 bases and J by 3 bases, with 17 bases left in between. Based on the CDR3 plus reference TRBV5-1 and TRBJ1-2, the full variable domain is KAGVTQTPRYLIKTRGQQVTLSCSPISGHRSVSWYQQTPGQGLQFLFEYFSETQRNKGNFPGRFSGRQFSNSRSEMNVSTLELGDSALYLCASRGVRLGDYGYTFGSGTRLTVV.

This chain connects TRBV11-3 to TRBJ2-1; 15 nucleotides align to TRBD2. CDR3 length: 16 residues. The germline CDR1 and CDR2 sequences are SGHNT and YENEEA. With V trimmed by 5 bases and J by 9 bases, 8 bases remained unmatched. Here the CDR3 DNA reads TGTGCCAGCAGCCTTTTGGGACTAGCGGGAGGCGGTGAGCAGTTCTTC. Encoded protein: CASSLLGLAGGGEQFF.

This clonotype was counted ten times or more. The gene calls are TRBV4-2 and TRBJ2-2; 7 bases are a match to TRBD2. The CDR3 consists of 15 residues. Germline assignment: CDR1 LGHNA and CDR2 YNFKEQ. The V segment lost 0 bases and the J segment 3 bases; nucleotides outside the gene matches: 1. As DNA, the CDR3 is TGTGCCAGCAGCCAAGATGGGGGGGACACCGGGGAGCTGTTTTTT. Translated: CASSQDGGDTGELFF.